Each of the 25 T cell receptor beta chains below was sequenced from the same sample in a study of CD8+ T cells in alopecia areata (dated by TCRdb to 2017 to 2018). Library prep was done by the immunoSEQ multiplex PCR assay. RNA was extracted from all samples and reverse transcribed into cDNA, which served as template for TCR sequencing. The table was pulled from immuneACCESS by TCRdb, which kept in-frame rearrangements only. Such tables lose some clones; where checked, under half of the loss comes from unresolved V genes, and the rest has no known cause. The sample has 65,000 to 90,000 clones on record, roughly 51% of them singletons. The biggest ten clones account for under 6.5% of the sample. The sample taken for sequencing was NKG2D-high CD8+ T cells sorted from blood. The cell subset or site label, read with the paper, signifies: sorted CD8+ NKG2D-high blood T cells. The source is a human donor with alopecia areata.

This clone showed up just a few times. The rearrangement links TRBV29-1 to TRBJ1-1; perhaps TRBD1 as D (6 bases). This CDR3 region has 12 residues. Germline V gene lookup returns CDR1 SQVTM and CDR2 ANQGSEA. The ends were cut back, 7 bases at V and 6 bases at J, with 15 bases in the middle. The CDR3 protein is CSADTGPPEAFF. The CDR3 DNA follows: TGCAGCGCGGACACAGGGCCCCCTGAAGCTTTCTTT. The whole variable domain, remainder taken from reference TRBV29-1 and TRBJ1-1, is SAVISQKPSRDICQRGTSLTIQCQVDSQVTMMFWYRQQPGQSLTLIATANQGSEATYESGFVIDKFPISRPNLTFSTLTVSNMSPEDSSIYLCSADTGPPEAFFGQGTRLTVV.

This clone was seen more than once but under ten times. The chain employs TRBV29-1 and TRBJ2-7; D is ambiguous. The CDR3 spans 11 residues. V was shortened by 4 bases and J by 3 bases, with 7 bases between the two germline ends. Germline loops: CDR1 SQVTM, CDR2 ANQGSEA. As DNA, the CDR3 is TGCAGCGTTGTCGCGGACTACGAGCAGTACTTC. Encoded protein: CSVVADYEQYF.

This rearrangement joins TRBV2 to TRBJ2-2; D call uncertain. This CDR3 spans 10 amino acids. V was clipped by 6 bases and J by 6 bases, with 2 bases between them. The germline gives CDR1 SNHLY, CDR2 FYNNEI. The CDR3 region is CASRSGELFF. DNA of the CDR3: TGTGCCAGCAGATCCGGGGAGCTGTTTTTT.

This clone was counted a few times. This chain uses TRBV28 with TRBJ2-5, with D perhaps assigned TRBD1 or TRBD2 (7 bases each). CDR1 MDHEN and CDR2 SYDVKM come from the germline V gene. This CDR3 spans 15 amino acids. Deletions cut 6 bases from V and 5 bases from J, with 19 bases between. The CDR3 bases are TGTGCCAGCAGCCCCGACAGGGTAGCGGGCGAGACCCAGTACTTC. It codes for CASSPDRVAGETQYF. The full variable domain, in which reference TRBV28 and TRBJ2-5 provide the parts outside the CDR3, is DVKVTQSSRYLVKRTGEKVFLECVQDMDHENMFWYRQDPGLGLRLIYFSYDVKMKEKGDIPEGYSVSREKKERFSLILESASTNQTSMYLCASSPDRVAGETQYFGPGTRLLVL.

This clone was counted a few times. The chain combines TRBV19 with TRBJ1-1, with D perhaps matching TRBD1 (5 bases). The CDR3 sequence is 15 residues long. Germline loops: CDR1 LNHDA, CDR2 SQIVND (reference sequence). V shed 3 bases and J shed 3 bases, with 14 bases lying between them. CDR3 coding DNA: TGTGCCAGTAGTATCGGGACTCCGGGGGACACTGAAGCTTTCTTT. This translates into CASSIGTPGDTEAFF.

The gene calls are TRBV4-3 and TRBJ2-7; 8 nucleotides line up with TRBD2. V trimming: 0 bases; J trimming: 3 bases; junction bases outside the gene matches: 7. Germline assignment: CDR1 LGHNA and CDR2 YSLEER. The CDR3 extends over 16 amino acids. This chain's CDR3 is CASSQEAREGVYEQYF. In nucleotides, the CDR3 is TGCGCCAGCAGCCAAGAGGCTCGGGAGGGAGTCTACGAGCAGTACTTC.

This clone was seen a handful of times. J is TRBJ2-1 and V is TRBV9, with a weak D call TRBD2 (5 bases). Trimming shortened V by 4 bases and J by 6 bases, and 11 bases separated the two germline ends. Germline V gene sequence: CDR1 SGDLS, CDR2 YYNGEE. The CDR3 loop spans 13 amino acids. CDR3 sequence (DNA): TGTGCCAGCAGCCCAATACTAGGCAATGAGCAGTTCTTC. Translation gives CASSPILGNEQFF.

V and J are TRBV7-6 and TRBJ2-1, with D possibly matching TRBD2 (7 bases). This CDR3 region has 13 residues. The V and J ends lost 10 bases and 0 bases respectively, with 10 bases between them. Germline V gene sequence: CDR1 SGHVS, CDR2 FNYEAQ. The CDR3 bases are TGTGCCACCGGGGGGCCCTCCTACAATGAGCAGTTCTTC. The encoded protein is CATGGPSYNEQFF. The variable domain in full, completed from reference TRBV7-6 and TRBJ2-1, reads GAGVSQSPRYKVTKRGQDVALRCDPISGHVSLYWYRQALGQGPEFLTYFNYEAQQDKSGLPNDRFSAERPEGSISTLTIQRTEQRDSAMYRCATGGPSYNEQFFGPGTRLTVL.

A few counts support this clone. The chain carries TRBV7-9 and TRBJ2-7; D is possibly TRBD1 (5 bases). The CDR3 has 12 amino acids. Germline-derived CDR1 and CDR2 are SEHNR and FQNEAQ (reference sequence). The V and J ends lost 4 bases and 8 bases respectively, with 12 bases between them. The chain's CDR3 is CASSSTAGQQYF. The CDR3 coding sequence is TGTGCCAGCAGCTCCACAGCAGGGCAGCAGTACTTC.

This clone was counted a few times. This rearrangement joins TRBV5-1 to TRBJ1-1; 8 positions agree with TRBD1. CDR1 and CDR2 from the germline V gene are SGHRS and YFSETQ. The CDR3 consists of 14 residues. The V segment lost 1 base and the J segment 6 bases; nucleotides outside the gene matches: 5. CDR3 nucleotides: TGCGCCAGCAGCTTGTTACAGGGGGGCCCTGAAGCTTTCTTT. This encodes CASSLLQGGPEAFF.

This clone showed up just a few times. The chain links TRBV29-1 to TRBJ2-7, with D possibly matching TRBD2 (6 bases). Germline assignment: CDR1 SQVTM and CDR2 ANQGSEA. CDR3 length equals 12 residues. Trimming took 4 bases from V and 3 from J, leaving 10 bases between them. CDR3 region: CSVVWGDYEQYF. In DNA form, the CDR3 reads TGCAGCGTTGTTTGGGGGGACTACGAGCAGTACTTC.

The genes are TRBV7-8 and TRBJ2-7; 15 positions match TRBD2. V lost 5 bases to trimming and J lost 5 bases; unmatched junction nucleotides: 7. This CDR3 is 16 amino acids long. Germline CDR1 and CDR2: SGHVS and FQNEAQ. The CDR3 reads CASSLGTSGGKNEQYF. The CDR3 DNA sequence: TGTGCCAGCAGCCTTGGGACTAGCGGGGGGAAAAACGAGCAGTACTTC.

For the CDR3, the DNA is TGTGCCAGCCAGAGCGGGGAGGACTACGAGCAGTACTTC. It is translated as CASQSGEDYEQYF. The chain joins TRBV11-2 to TRBJ2-7; 7 bases agree with TRBD2. Germline values: CDR1 SGHAT, CDR2 FQNNGV. The CDR3 loop spans 13 amino acids. Losses at the gene ends were 8 bases for V and 3 bases for J; bases not matched to a gene: 7.

The chain couples TRBV7-9 to TRBJ2-7, with a tentative D call TRBD2 (5 bases). Trimming cost V 8 bases and J 5 bases, with 16 bases left between them. In germline, CDR1 is SEHNR, CDR2 FQNEAQ (reference sequence). The CDR3 covers 13 residues. The chain's CDR3 is CASEPRDRDEQYF. DNA of the CDR3: TGTGCCAGCGAGCCGAGGGATAGAGACGAGCAGTACTTC.

In this sample, this clone turned up a few times. The V gene is TRBV7-9, the J gene TRBJ1-1, with D unresolved. The CDR3 extends over 11 amino acids. Trimming removed 5 bases at V and 8 bases at J, with 9 bases between. Germline V lookup: CDR1 SEHNR, CDR2 FQNEAQ (reference sequence). The CDR3 bases are TGTGCCAGCAGCCGAGGCGTGGAAGCTTTCTTT. Translated, it gives CASSRGVEAFF.

The chain recombines TRBV29-1 with TRBJ2-6, with 14 bases fitting TRBD2. The CDR3 consists of 18 residues. Trimming cost V 0 bases and J 4 bases; bases outside gene matches: 5. Germline-derived CDR1 and CDR2 are SQVTM and ANQGSEA. The CDR3 loop is CSVEDRGLAGAGANVLTF. The CDR3, as DNA: TGCAGCGTTGAAGATCGGGGACTAGCGGGAGCCGGGGCCAACGTCCTGACTTTC.

The CDR3 loop is CASSVGQSYEQYF. CDR3 DNA: TGTGCCAGCAGCGTAGGACAGTCCTACGAGCAGTACTTC. The rearrangement uses TRBV5-6 and TRBJ2-7; TRBD1 is a possible D gene (6 bases). Trimming took off 4 bases at V and 1 base at J, with 9 bases between the two ends. Germline-derived CDR1 and CDR2 are SGHDT and YYEEEE. The CDR3 consists of 13 residues.

This sequence joins TRBV25-1 and TRBJ2-1; D unclear. The germline V gene has CDR1 MGHDK and CDR2 SYGVNS. V lost 4 bases and J lost 6, with 7 bases in between. This CDR3 contains 12 residues. For the CDR3, the DNA is TGTGCCAGCAGTGCAGGTGCCAATGAGCAGTTCTTC. Translation: CASSAGANEQFF.

This clone was seen once. The chain is built from TRBV9 and TRBJ2-1, with 12 bases identical to TRBD2. The germline CDR1 and CDR2 sequences are SGDLS and YYNGEE. This CDR3 spans 17 amino acids. The V gene end was trimmed by 2 bases and the J gene end by 7 bases; junction bases not matched to a gene: 10. In DNA, the CDR3 is TGTGCCAGCAGCGTTAGAGTTCTAGCGGGGGGGCCAAATGAGCAGTTCTTC. This gives the protein CASSVRVLAGGPNEQFF.

This chain connects TRBV7-9 to TRBJ1-5; D remains ambiguous. This CDR3 contains 11 residues. The V end was cut by 8 bases, the J end by 5 bases, with 7 bases between. Looked up from germline, CDR1 is SEHNR and CDR2 is FQNEAQ (reference sequence). CDR3 in amino acids: CASGSYQPQHF. The CDR3 DNA sequence: TGTGCCAGCGGCTCCTATCAGCCCCAGCATTTT.

CDR3 amino acids: CAWSDLRLGDTGELFF. The CDR3 nucleotides read TGTGCCTGGAGTGATTTGCGTCTAGGAGACACCGGGGAGCTGTTTTTT. J is TRBJ2-2 and V is TRBV30; D is undetermined. CDR1 and CDR2 (germline): GTSNPN, SVGIG (reference sequence). The CDR3 runs 16 residues. V shed 1 base and J shed 3 bases, with 15 bases lying between them.

The chain is built from TRBV6-6 and TRBJ2-5; D is perhaps TRBD1 or TRBD2 (6 bases each). The CDR3 spans 16 residues. V was trimmed by 2 bases and J by 5 bases, leaving 18 bases between them. Per germline, CDR1 MNHNY and CDR2 SVGAGI (reference sequence). The CDR3 loop reads CASSYGPTGARETQYF. DNA for the CDR3: TGTGCCAGCAGTTACGGCCCAACGGGGGCGCGGGAGACCCAGTACTTC.

This clone has a handful of counts. This chain joins TRBV29-1 and TRBJ2-7, with D possibly TRBD2 on 5 matching bases. Germline CDR1 and CDR2: SQVTM and ANQGSEA. Trimming stripped 6 bases from V and 2 bases from J, with 14 bases between. The CDR3 runs to 13 residues. CDR3 DNA sequence: TGCAGCGTGATAAAGGACTTCCCCTACGAGCAGTACTTC. Translated: CSVIKDFPYEQYF.

The chain employs TRBV7-6 and TRBJ2-1; the D gene is possibly TRBD1 (6 bases). Germline V CDR1 and CDR2: SGHVS, FNYEAQ. Trimming stripped 6 bases from V and 5 bases from J, with 14 bases between. The CDR3 is made up of 14 amino acids. In DNA, the CDR3 is TGTGCCAGCAGTCCAGGGACACTCCACAATGAGCAGTTCTTC. Translation gives CASSPGTLHNEQFF. Full variable domain (outside the CDR3, taken from reference TRBV7-6 and TRBJ2-1): GAGVSQSPRYKVTKRGQDVALRCDPISGHVSLYWYRQALGQGPEFLTYFNYEAQQDKSGLPNDRFSAERPEGSISTLTIQRTEQRDSAMYRCASSPGTLHNEQFFGPGTRLTVL.

This clone occurred a few times. The chain couples TRBV29-1 to TRBJ1-2, with D perhaps TRBD1 (5 bases). The CDR3 spans 10 residues. The germline CDR1 and CDR2 sequences are SQVTM and ANQGSEA. V was trimmed by 4 bases and J by 6 bases, leaving 6 bases between them. In nucleotides, the CDR3 is TGCAGCGTTGTAGGGGATGGCTACACCTTC. Its protein is CSVVGDGYTF.